The 7 T cell receptor beta chains presented below share a single source sample, sequenced in a study of neurological immune-mediated disorders. TCRdb re-derived calls from the 5' RACE reads in MiXCR, one entry per CDR3 protein. The sample gives about 62,000 distinct CDR3 sequences, approximately 3.7% of which show up once; more than 2% is in the top ten. The sample taken for sequencing was PBMCs. Every receptor here comes from a woman aged 45-59 years with multiple sclerosis.

Concerning this clonotype: One junction end disagrees with the germline gene, perhaps due to a read error. The CDR3, as DNA: TGTGCCAGCAGCCTGGGGAGAATGGATCAGCCCCAGAATTTT. Its translation: CASSLGRMDQPQNF. The V gene is TRBV11-2, the J gene TRBJ1-5, with D hard to call. The CDR3 has 14 residues. The germline V gene encodes CDR1 SGHAT and CDR2 FQNNGV.

This clonotype has at least ten counts. The chain carries TRBV5-6 and TRBJ1-1; D ambiguous. Deletions cut 4 bases from V and 1 base from J, with 8 bases between. The CDR3 loop spans 13 amino acids. CDR1 is SGHDT and CDR2 is YYEEEE in the germline V gene. The CDR3 DNA reads TGTGCCAGCAGCGGAAGAAGGAACACTGAAGCTTTCTTT. It specifies CASSGRRNTEAFF.

This clonotype has a count of ten or more. The chain couples TRBV19 to TRBJ1-1; D is ambiguous. The CDR3 consists of 13 residues. Trimming removed 3 bases at V and 3 bases at J, with 8 bases between. Germline V lookup: CDR1 LNHDA, CDR2 SQIVND (reference sequence). The DNA of the CDR3 is TGTGCCAGTAGTATTCTGTGGGACACTGAAGCTTTCTTT. Encoded protein: CASSILWDTEAFF.

In this sample, this clonotype turned up many times. The junction departs from germline at one end; a sequencing error may be responsible. The chain has TRBV7-2 and TRBJ2-1; perhaps TRBD2 as D (6 bases). Per the germline V gene, CDR1 is SGHTA and CDR2 is FQGNSA. This CDR3 is built from 12 residues. CDR3 region: CASSFNREPPIF. CDR3 DNA sequence: TGTGCCAGCAGTTTTAACCGGGAGCCACCGATCTTC.

This clonotype has at least ten counts. V and J are TRBV20-1 and TRBJ2-3; TRBD2 agrees at 7 bases. Germline V gene lookup returns CDR1 DFQATT and CDR2 SNEGSKA (reference sequence). This CDR3 comprises 14 residues. After removal of 4 bases from V and 5 bases from J, the junction contained 9 bases not matched to a gene. CDR3 sequence (DNA): TGCAGTGCTACCAGCGGGGTCGATGGAGATACGCAGTATTTT. It specifies CSATSGVDGDTQYF.

On this clonotype: A read error may be the cause here, since a much bigger clone is one base away. CDR3 amino acids: CASSSLNAGLITDTQYF. For the CDR3, the DNA is TGTGCCAGCAGCTCACTCAATGCGGGACTGATCACAGATACGCAGTATTTT. The chain has TRBV7-2 and TRBJ2-3; a weak D match, TRBD2 (6 bases). This CDR3 is 17 amino acids long. V lost 4 bases and J 2 bases, leaving 19 bases between the germline ends. From germline, CDR1 is SGHTA and CDR2 FQGNSA.

As regards this clonotype: A much more abundant neighbour one base away suggests this may be a read error. The V gene is TRBV10-3, the J gene TRBJ1-2; D unclear. Trimming pared 6 bases from V and 9 bases from J, leaving 23 bases between. CDR3 length: 15 amino acids. Looked up from germline, CDR1 is ENHRY and CDR2 is SYGVKD. For the CDR3, the DNA is TGTGCCATCAGGCCCGGCCGGGAAAGCGTGAGTAGCTACACCTTC. Protein: CAIRPGRESVSSYTF.